This paragraph reports one T cell receptor beta chain. The antigen is undetermined. The V end lost 1 base, the J end lost 6 bases, and 14 bases lay between the germline ends. The CDR3 spans 15 residues. Germline lookup yields CDR1 SGHNT and CDR2 YENEEA. These data belong to a study of siplizumab effects on memory and regulatory T cells. Assays examined about 100,000 TCR templates per sample. Generated by immunoSEQ multiplex PCR, the TCRdb table keeps only in-frame clones and is missing some. In the table there are about 100,000 clones, more than 85% of which are singletons. Study-level points and caveats: Alloreactive CD4+ clones that could be mapped were on average about 69% Treg-derived with siplizumab, against about 25% in controls. Tregs that proliferated in siplizumab cultures did not have their suppressive function confirmed. Apparently key alloresponse contributors, naive T cells also seemed more diverse than memory cells.

The sequencing sample was made of CD4+ T cells sorted from blood. The origin of this receptor is a human donor in good health. The chain combines TRBV11-3 with TRBJ2-3; a weak D match, TRBD2 (5 bases). The CDR3, as DNA: TGTGCCAGCAGCTTAGGCGGCTGGCCGGGGGATACGCAGTATTTT. As protein: CASSLGGWPGDTQYF.